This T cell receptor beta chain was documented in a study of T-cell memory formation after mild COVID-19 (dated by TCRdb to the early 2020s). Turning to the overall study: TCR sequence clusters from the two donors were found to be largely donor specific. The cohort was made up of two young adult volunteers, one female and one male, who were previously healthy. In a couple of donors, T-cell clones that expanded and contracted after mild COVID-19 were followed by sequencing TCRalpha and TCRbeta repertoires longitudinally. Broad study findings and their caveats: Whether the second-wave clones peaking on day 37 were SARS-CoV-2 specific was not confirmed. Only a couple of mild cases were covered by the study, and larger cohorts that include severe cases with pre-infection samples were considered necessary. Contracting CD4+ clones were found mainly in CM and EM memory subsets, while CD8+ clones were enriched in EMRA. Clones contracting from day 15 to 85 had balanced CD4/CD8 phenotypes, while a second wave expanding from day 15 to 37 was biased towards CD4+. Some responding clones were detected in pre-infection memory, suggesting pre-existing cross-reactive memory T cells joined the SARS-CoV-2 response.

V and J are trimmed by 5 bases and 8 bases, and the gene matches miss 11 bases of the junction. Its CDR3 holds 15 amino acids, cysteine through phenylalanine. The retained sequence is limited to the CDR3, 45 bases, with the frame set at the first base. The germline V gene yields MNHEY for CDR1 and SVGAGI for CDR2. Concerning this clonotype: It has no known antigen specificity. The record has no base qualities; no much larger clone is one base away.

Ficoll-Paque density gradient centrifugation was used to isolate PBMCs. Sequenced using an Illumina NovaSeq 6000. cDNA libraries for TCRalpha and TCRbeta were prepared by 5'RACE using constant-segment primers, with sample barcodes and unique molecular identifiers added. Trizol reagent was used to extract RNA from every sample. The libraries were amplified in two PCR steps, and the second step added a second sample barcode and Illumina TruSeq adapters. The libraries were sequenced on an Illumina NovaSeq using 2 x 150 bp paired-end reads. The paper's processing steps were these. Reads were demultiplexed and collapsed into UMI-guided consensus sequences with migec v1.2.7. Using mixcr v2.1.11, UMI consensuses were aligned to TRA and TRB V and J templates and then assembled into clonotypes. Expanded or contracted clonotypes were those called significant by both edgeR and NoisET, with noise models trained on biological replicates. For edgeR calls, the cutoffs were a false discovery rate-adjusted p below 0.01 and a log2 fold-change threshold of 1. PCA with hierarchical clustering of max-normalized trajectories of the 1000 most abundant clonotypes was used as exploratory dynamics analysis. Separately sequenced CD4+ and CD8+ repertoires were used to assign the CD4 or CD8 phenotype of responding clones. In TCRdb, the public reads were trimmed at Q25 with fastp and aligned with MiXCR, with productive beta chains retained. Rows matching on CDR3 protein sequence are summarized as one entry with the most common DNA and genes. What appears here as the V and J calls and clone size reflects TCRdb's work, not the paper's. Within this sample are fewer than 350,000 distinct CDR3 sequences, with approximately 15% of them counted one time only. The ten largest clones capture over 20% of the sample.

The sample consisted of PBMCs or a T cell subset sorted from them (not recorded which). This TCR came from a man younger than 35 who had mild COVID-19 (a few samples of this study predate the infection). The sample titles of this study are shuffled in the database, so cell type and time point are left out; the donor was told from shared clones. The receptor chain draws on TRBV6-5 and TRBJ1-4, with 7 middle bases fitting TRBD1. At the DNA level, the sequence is TGTGCCAGCAGTCACGACAGGGACGGGGGAGAAAAACTGTTTTTT. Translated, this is CASSHDRDGGEKLFF.